This is a list of T cell receptor beta chains from one sample in a study of shared clonotypes between healthy human individuals. TCRdb keeps only in-frame clones here, not all; method: immunoSEQ multiplex PCR. This table has some 2.4 million clones, under 95% appearing once. Sequenced input: naive CD4+ T cells from PBMCs. The origin of the receptors is a man between 18 and 35 years old in good health. Some clones in this sample may be carry-over from other donors' samples. Both conserved end residues are trimmed from each CDR3.

len: 13
v_gene: TRBV7-9
j_gene: TRBJ2-2
CDR3aa: ASSTLAGFTGELF

len: 13
v_gene: TRBV15
j_gene: TRBJ2-5
CDR3aa: ATSRDQLAGETQY

len: 13
v_gene: TRBV6-6
j_gene: TRBJ1-2
CDR3aa: ASSKPPGEDYGYT

len: 11
v_gene: TRBV14
j_gene: TRBJ1-1
CDR3aa: ASKGQGNTEAF

len: 14
v_gene: TRBV5-7
j_gene: TRBJ1-2
CDR3aa: ASSSVRDRGNYGYT

len: 10
v_gene: TRBV4-3
j_gene: TRBJ1-2
CDR3aa: ASSPGGGGYT

len: 12
v_gene: TRBV4-1
j_gene: TRBJ2-2
CDR3aa: ASREQGWTGELF

len: 11
v_gene: TRBV5-4
j_gene: TRBJ2-5
CDR3aa: ASSQEIQETQY

len: 14
v_gene: TRBV11-2
j_gene: TRBJ2-2
CDR3aa: ASSLATTGRTGELF

len: 11
v_gene: TRBV18
j_gene: TRBJ1-1
CDR3aa: ASSLDRDTEAF

len: 12
v_gene: TRBV19
j_gene: TRBJ1-5
CDR3aa: ASSIRGTNQPQH

len: 17
v_gene: TRBV15
j_gene: TRBJ2-1
CDR3aa: ATSRDSRLGQGSYNEQF

len: 13
v_gene: TRBV5-1
j_gene: TRBJ1-3
CDR3aa: ASSLALGSGNTIY

len: 12
v_gene: TRBV2
j_gene: TRBJ2-7
CDR3aa: ASSWTESSYEQY

len: 14
v_gene: TRBV9
j_gene: TRBJ1-2
CDR3aa: ASSVATRETIKGYT

len: 13
v_gene: TRBV18
j_gene: TRBJ2-3
CDR3aa: ASSVAIASTDTQY

len: 10
v_gene: TRBV14
j_gene: TRBJ2-7
CDR3aa: ASSQEGDEQY

len: 10
v_gene: TRBV7-2
j_gene: TRBJ1-1
CDR3aa: ASSLAGTEAF

len: 13
v_gene: TRBV4-2
j_gene: TRBJ1-4
CDR3aa: ASSQEKLGDEKLF

len: 12
v_gene: TRBV6-5
j_gene: TRBJ1-1
CDR3aa: ASRAGQMNTEAF

len: 12
v_gene: TRBV29-1
j_gene: TRBJ1-1
CDR3aa: SVSRGPLGTEAF

len: 11
v_gene: TRBV5-4
j_gene: TRBJ1-1
CDR3aa: ASSLDRVTEAF

len: 12
v_gene: TRBV5-5
j_gene: TRBJ1-1
CDR3aa: ASSFRPTNTEAF

len: 13
v_gene: TRBV4-3
j_gene: TRBJ2-5
CDR3aa: ASTQHHTVTGTQY

len: 11
v_gene: TRBV11-3
j_gene: TRBJ2-1
CDR3aa: ASSRRGVDEQF

len: 13
v_gene: TRBV2
j_gene: TRBJ1-5
CDR3aa: ASSDLQGGNQPQH

len: 14
v_gene: TRBV7-2
j_gene: TRBJ1-2
CDR3aa: ASSKFQGEVHYGYT

len: 17
v_gene: TRBV12-5
j_gene: TRBJ1-2
CDR3aa: ASGSGQRGIPSSIYGYT

len: 13
v_gene: TRBV5-1
j_gene: TRBJ1-2
CDR3aa: ASTLGGTNDYGYT

len: 13
v_gene: TRBV9
j_gene: TRBJ2-3
CDR3aa: ASSVYGGGTDTQY

len: 11
v_gene: TRBV5-8
j_gene: TRBJ2-5
CDR3aa: ASSLKGLETQY

len: 11
v_gene: TRBV14
j_gene: TRBJ2-6
CDR3aa: ASRNSGANVLT

len: 12
v_gene: TRBV5-5
j_gene: TRBJ1-2
CDR3aa: ASSSRTENYGYT

len: 12
v_gene: TRBV5-4
j_gene: TRBJ2-7
CDR3aa: ASSVGGRDYEQY

len: 10
v_gene: TRBV6-5
j_gene: TRBJ1-1
CDR3aa: ASTNRNTEAF

len: 15
v_gene: TRBV5-4
j_gene: TRBJ1-1
CDR3aa: ASSSWTGKSANTEAF

len: 12
v_gene: TRBV5-1
j_gene: TRBJ2-7
CDR3aa: ASSFDGLAGEPY

len: 11
v_gene: TRBV9
j_gene: TRBJ2-1
CDR3aa: ASSVDTSLYQF

len: 11
v_gene: TRBV28
j_gene: TRBJ1-2
CDR3aa: ASSIRQMYGYT

len: 13
v_gene: TRBV5-1
j_gene: TRBJ2-1
CDR3aa: ASSLVQGLGNEQF

len: 8
v_gene: TRBV5-8
j_gene: TRBJ1-1
CDR3aa: ASSLARAF

len: 11
v_gene: TRBV6-5
j_gene: TRBJ2-7
CDR3aa: ASRGRSRGEQY

len: 12
v_gene: TRBV18
j_gene: TRBJ1-3
CDR3aa: ASSWDLGGNTIY

len: 12
v_gene: TRBV7-2
j_gene: TRBJ2-1
CDR3aa: ASSLSLAKNEQF

len: 13
v_gene: TRBV6-5
j_gene: TRBJ1-2
CDR3aa: ASGRVQGTNYGYT

len: 13
v_gene: TRBV10-2
j_gene: TRBJ2-7
CDR3aa: ASSELAGGKNEQY

len: 16
v_gene: TRBV7-3
j_gene: TRBJ2-2
CDR3aa: ASSSPPGRGGGTGELF

len: 14
v_gene: TRBV18
j_gene: TRBJ1-1
CDR3aa: ASSPYRGTMNTEAF

len: 15
v_gene: TRBV4-3
j_gene: TRBJ2-7
CDR3aa: ASSQKASVFSSYEQY

len: 13
v_gene: TRBV7-2
j_gene: TRBJ2-5
CDR3aa: ASSLSRLAGETQY

len: 12
v_gene: TRBV28
j_gene: TRBJ1-2
CDR3aa: ASSLIGRVYGYT

len: 14
v_gene: TRBV7-3
j_gene: TRBJ2-3
CDR3aa: ASSLNLGGLTDTQY

len: 12
v_gene: TRBV7-2
j_gene: TRBJ2-7
CDR3aa: ASSLAGTINEQY

len: 15
v_gene: TRBV7-9
j_gene: TRBJ1-4
CDR3aa: ASSWSLGRTGGEKLF

len: 12
v_gene: TRBV9
j_gene: TRBJ1-1
CDR3aa: ASSAGIALTEAF

len: 11
v_gene: TRBV28
j_gene: TRBJ1-2
CDR3aa: ASSFPDSYGYT

len: 12
v_gene: TRBV7-3
j_gene: TRBJ2-5
CDR3aa: ASSLSAGGETQY

len: 11
v_gene: TRBV6-6
j_gene: TRBJ2-7
CDR3aa: ASSRGSPYEQY